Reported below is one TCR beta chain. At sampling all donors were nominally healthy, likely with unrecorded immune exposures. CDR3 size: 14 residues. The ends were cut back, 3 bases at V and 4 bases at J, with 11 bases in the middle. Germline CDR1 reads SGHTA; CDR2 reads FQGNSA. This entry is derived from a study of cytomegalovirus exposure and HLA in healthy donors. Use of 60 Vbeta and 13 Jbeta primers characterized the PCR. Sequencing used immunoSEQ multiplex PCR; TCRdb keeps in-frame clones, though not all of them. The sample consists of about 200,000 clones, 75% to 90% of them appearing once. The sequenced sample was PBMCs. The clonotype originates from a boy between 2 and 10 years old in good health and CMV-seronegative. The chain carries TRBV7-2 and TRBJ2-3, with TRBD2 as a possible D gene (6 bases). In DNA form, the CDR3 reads TGTGCCAGCAGCTTGGAGGGCCGGGCAGATACGCAGTATTTT. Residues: CASSLEGRADTQYF.